This entry describes one T cell receptor beta chain. The data derive from a study of blood T cell repertoires in COVID-19. Study details: There were acute and convalescent COVID-19 samples, and they came from the United States, Italy and Spain. The analysed material was cDNA or gDNA that came from T cells, B-cell-depleted T cells, or PBMCs.

Germline CDR1 and CDR2: MNHEY and SVGEGT. The CDR3 is 16 residues long. Trimming shortened V by 1 base and J by 2 bases, and 15 bases separated the two germline ends. As handled by the study authors: Nucleated cell counts were estimated from reference gene primer amplification. The method was immunoSEQ multiplex PCR; TCRdb's version includes in-frame clones alone and lacks a portion of them. The DNA gave D and trimming, while V, J and clone size come from that table. The sample gives roughly 200,000 clones, approximately 85% of which show up once; roughly 9.8% is in the top ten. The sequenced material came from peripheral blood. The chain couples TRBV6-2 or TRBV6-3 to TRBJ2-7; perhaps TRBD2 as D (6 bases). The clonotype was recovered from a human donor with active or convalescent COVID-19. The donor label of this sample is uncertain. The CDR3 DNA is TGTGCCAGCAGTTACTGGAGGGGAAGTAACACCTACGAGCAGTACTTC. Its protein is CASSYWRGSNTYEQYF.